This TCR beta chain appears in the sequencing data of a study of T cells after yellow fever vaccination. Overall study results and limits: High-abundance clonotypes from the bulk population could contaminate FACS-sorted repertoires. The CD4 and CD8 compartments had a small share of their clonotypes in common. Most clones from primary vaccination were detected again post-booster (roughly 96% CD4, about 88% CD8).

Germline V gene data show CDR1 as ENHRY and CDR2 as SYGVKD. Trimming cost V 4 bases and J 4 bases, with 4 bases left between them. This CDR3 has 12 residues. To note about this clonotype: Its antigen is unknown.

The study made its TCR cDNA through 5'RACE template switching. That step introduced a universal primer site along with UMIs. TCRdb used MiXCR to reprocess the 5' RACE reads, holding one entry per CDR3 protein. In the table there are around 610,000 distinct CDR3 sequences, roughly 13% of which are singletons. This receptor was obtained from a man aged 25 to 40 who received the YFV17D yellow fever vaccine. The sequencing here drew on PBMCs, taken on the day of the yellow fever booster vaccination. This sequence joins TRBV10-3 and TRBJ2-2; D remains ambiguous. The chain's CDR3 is CAISVSTGELFF. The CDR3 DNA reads TGTGCCATCAGTGTATCCACCGGGGAGCTGTTTTTT.